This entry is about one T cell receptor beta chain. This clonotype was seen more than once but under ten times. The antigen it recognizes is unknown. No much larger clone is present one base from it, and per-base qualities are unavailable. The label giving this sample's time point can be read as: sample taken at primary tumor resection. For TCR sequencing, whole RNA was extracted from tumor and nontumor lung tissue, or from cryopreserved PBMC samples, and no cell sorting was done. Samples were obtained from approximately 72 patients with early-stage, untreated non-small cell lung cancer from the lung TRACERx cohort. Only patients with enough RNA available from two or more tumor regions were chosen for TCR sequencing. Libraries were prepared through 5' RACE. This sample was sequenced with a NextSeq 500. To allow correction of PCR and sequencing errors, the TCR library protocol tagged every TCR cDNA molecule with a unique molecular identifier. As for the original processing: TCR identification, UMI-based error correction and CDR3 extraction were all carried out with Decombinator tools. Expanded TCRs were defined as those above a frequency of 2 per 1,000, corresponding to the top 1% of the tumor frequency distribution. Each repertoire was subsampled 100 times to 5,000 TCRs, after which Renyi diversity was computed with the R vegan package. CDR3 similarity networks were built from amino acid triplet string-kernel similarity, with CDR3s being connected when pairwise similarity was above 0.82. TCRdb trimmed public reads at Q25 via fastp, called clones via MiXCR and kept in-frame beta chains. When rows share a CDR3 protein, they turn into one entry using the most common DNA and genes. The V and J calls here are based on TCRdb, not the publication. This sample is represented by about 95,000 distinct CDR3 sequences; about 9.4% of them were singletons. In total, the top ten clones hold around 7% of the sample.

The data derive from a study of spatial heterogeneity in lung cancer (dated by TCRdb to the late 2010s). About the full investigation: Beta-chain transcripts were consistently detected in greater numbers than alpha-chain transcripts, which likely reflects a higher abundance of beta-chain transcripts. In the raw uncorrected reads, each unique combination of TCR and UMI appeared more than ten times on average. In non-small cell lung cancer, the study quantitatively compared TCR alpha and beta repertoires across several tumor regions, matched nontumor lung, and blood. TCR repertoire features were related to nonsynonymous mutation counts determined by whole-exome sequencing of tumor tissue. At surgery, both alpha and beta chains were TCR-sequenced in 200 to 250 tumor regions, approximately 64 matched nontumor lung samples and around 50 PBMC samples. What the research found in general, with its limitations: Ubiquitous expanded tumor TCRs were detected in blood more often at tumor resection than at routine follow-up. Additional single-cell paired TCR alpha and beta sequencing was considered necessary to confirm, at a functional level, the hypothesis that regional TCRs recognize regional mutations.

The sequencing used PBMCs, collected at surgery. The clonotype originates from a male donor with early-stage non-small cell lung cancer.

The CDR3 region reads CASSIGQVYGYTF. The DNA sequence is TGTGCCAGTAGTATCGGACAGGTCTATGGCTACACCTTC. The chain is made from TRBV19 and TRBJ1-2; 7 bases in the junction line up with TRBD1. The CDR3 spans 13 residues, from the cysteine through the phenylalanine. The only DNA kept is the CDR3, 39 bases in frame from the first base. V is cut back by 3 bases and J by 4 bases, with 2 bases in the junction unmatched. From the germline V gene (reference sequence), CDR1 is LNHDA and CDR2 is SQIVND.